The 32 T cell receptor beta chains listed next were all sequenced from one sample in a study of blood T cell repertoires in COVID-19. Some clones are missing from TCRdb's copy, which holds only in-frame ones; the method was immunoSEQ multiplex PCR. The repertoire holds about 54,000 clones, with just over 85% as singletons. Sequencing used peripheral blood. These receptors were obtained from a human donor in a cohort sampled during active COVID-19.

This clone has just one count. The V and J genes are TRBV5-1 and TRBJ1-1; D unresolved. The germline V and J ends were trimmed by 9 bases and 2 bases, with 14 bases remaining between them. CDR1 is SGHRS, CDR2 YFSETQ, per germline. The length of the CDR3 is 13 residues. Written as DNA, the CDR3 is TGCGCCACCAAACAGATTATTAACACTGAAGCTTTCTTT. This translates into CATKQIINTEAFF.

This clone has only a few counts. The rearrangement links TRBV5-1 to TRBJ2-1; perhaps TRBD1 as D (5 bases). The CDR3 extends over 16 amino acids. The germline CDR1 and CDR2 sequences are SGHRS and YFSETQ. V dropped 1 base and J dropped 5 bases, with 16 bases sitting between them. The CDR3 DNA follows: TGCGCCAGCAGCTTGCCAGGGCAGGCCCCCAACAATGAGCAGTTCTTC. It yields the protein CASSLPGQAPNNEQFF. The whole variable domain, filled in from reference TRBV5-1 and TRBJ2-1, reads KAGVTQTPRYLIKTRGQQVTLSCSPISGHRSVSWYQQTPGQGLQFLFEYFSETQRNKGNFPGRFSGRQFSNSRSEMNVSTLELGDSALYLCASSLPGQAPNNEQFFGPGTRLTVL.

The V gene is TRBV5-4, the J gene TRBJ2-1; D is perhaps TRBD1 (6 bases). The germline V and J ends were trimmed by 0 bases and 0 bases, with 10 bases remaining between them. From germline, CDR1 is SGHNT and CDR2 YYREEE (reference sequence). This CDR3 is built from 16 residues. The CDR3 sequence: CASSLGQASSYNEQFF. CDR3 nucleotides: TGTGCCAGCAGCTTGGGACAGGCCAGCTCCTACAATGAGCAGTTCTTC.

The genes are TRBV28 and TRBJ1-2; D unclear. The CDR3 is 15 residues long. Germline-derived CDR1 and CDR2 are MDHEN and SYDVKM. Trimming took 6 bases from V and 2 from J, leaving 16 bases between them. The CDR3 spells CASSPPTNFNYGYTF. CDR3 bases: TGTGCCAGCAGCCCCCCGACAAATTTCAACTATGGCTACACCTTC.

Here the CDR3 reads CASSPVVGNTEAFF. The CDR3 DNA is TGTGCCAGCAGCCCCGTAGTTGGGAACACTGAAGCTTTCTTT. This chain links TRBV9 with TRBJ1-1; D remains unclear. The V end was cut by 4 bases, the J end by 1 base, with 11 bases between. This CDR3 contains 14 residues. Germline loops: CDR1 SGDLS, CDR2 YYNGEE. Combining the CDR3 with reference TRBV9 and TRBJ1-1 gives the whole variable domain DSGVTQTPKHLITATGQRVTLRCSPRSGDLSVYWYQQSLDQGLQFLIQYYNGEERAKGNILERFSAQQFPDLHSELNLSSLELGDSALYFCASSPVVGNTEAFFGQGTRLTVV.

This chain connects TRBV7-6 to TRBJ2-1; TRBD2 matches 8 bases. From germline, CDR1 is SGHVS and CDR2 FNYEAQ. The CDR3 covers 15 residues. Losses at the gene ends were 0 bases for V and 5 bases for J; bases not matched to a gene: 3. DNA of the CDR3: TGTGCCAGCAGCTTAGCTAGCGGGATTAACAATGAGCAGTTCTTC. Residues: CASSLASGINNEQFF.

The chain recombines TRBV7-9 with TRBJ2-7, with 9 bases fitting TRBD1. Germline loops: CDR1 SEHNR, CDR2 FQNEAQ (reference sequence). V lost 5 bases, J lost 7 bases, and 12 bases stayed unmatched. This CDR3 has 15 residues. The CDR3 loop reads CASSPPGTGRPEQYF. The CDR3 coding sequence is TGTGCCAGCAGCCCGCCCGGGACAGGGAGACCGGAGCAGTACTTC. Variable domain in full (rest from reference TRBV7-9 and TRBJ2-7): DTGVSQNPRHKITKRGQNVTFRCDPISEHNRLYWYRQTLGQGPEFLTYFQNEAQLEKSRLLSDRFSAERPKGSFSTLEIQRTEQGDSAMYLCASSPPGTGRPEQYFGPGTRLTVT.

J is TRBJ1-4 and V is TRBV3-1 (or the pseudogene TRBV3-2); 9 bases align to TRBD1. CDR1 is LGHDT, CDR2 YNNKEL, per germline (reference sequence). The CDR3 is 15 amino acids. With V trimmed by 2 bases and J by 10 bases, 8 bases remained unmatched. The CDR3 DNA follows: TGTGCCAGCAGCCAATCATCGGACAGGGGTGCAAAACTGTTTTTT. It encodes CASSQSSDRGAKLFF.

This CDR3 reads CASSYSTGQGTYEQYF. The CDR3 coding sequence is TGTGCCAGCAGTTACTCGACAGGACAGGGAACCTACGAGCAGTACTTC. The V call is TRBV6-5, the J call TRBJ2-7; 8 positions agree with TRBD1. V gave up 0 bases and J gave up 2 bases; unmatched junction bases: 6. The CDR3 is made up of 16 amino acids. The germline gives CDR1 MNHEY, CDR2 SVGAGI.

The rearrangement uses TRBV5-4 and TRBJ1-2; 9 nucleotides agree with TRBD1. The CDR3 is 15 residues long. Germline CDR1 is SGHNT and CDR2 is YYREEE (reference sequence). With 0 bases clipped from V and 9 bases from J, the junction kept 9 bases outside the gene matches. CDR3 in amino acids: CASSLAGGQGGSYTF. The CDR3 DNA sequence: TGTGCCAGCAGCTTGGCCGGGGGACAGGGCGGTAGCTACACCTTC.

This clone was seen only a few times. J is TRBJ2-7 and V is TRBV4-2, with D perhaps matching TRBD2 (6 bases). This CDR3 has 14 residues. Trimming pared 1 base from V and 0 bases from J, leaving 7 bases between. Germline V lookup: CDR1 LGHNA, CDR2 YNFKEQ. The CDR3 DNA follows: TGTGCCAGCAGCCAAGGGGAGGTCTCCTACGAGCAGTACTTC. It yields the protein CASSQGEVSYEQYF.

In DNA, the CDR3 is TGTGCCAGCTCACCAGGACAGGGTGTTAATTCACCCCTCCACTTT. The encoded protein is CASSPGQGVNSPLHF. The rearrangement links TRBV18 to TRBJ1-6; 8 bases are shared with TRBD1. V dropped 2 bases and J dropped 6; count of bases not matched to a gene: 3. The germline V gene has CDR1 KGHSH and CDR2 LQKENI. The CDR3 covers 15 residues. The variable domain in full, completed from reference TRBV18 and TRBJ1-6, reads NAGVMQNPRHLVRRRGQEARLRCSPMKGHSHVYWYRQLPEEGLKFMVYLQKENIIDESGMPKERFSAEFPKEGPSILRIQQVVRGDSAAYFCASSPGQGVNSPLHFGNGTRLTVT.

The chain uses TRBV27 and TRBJ2-2, with D perhaps matching TRBD1 (5 bases). The CDR3 has 14 residues. Looked up from germline, CDR1 is MNHEY and CDR2 is SMNVEV (reference sequence). V gave up 3 bases and J gave up 1 base, with 6 bases separating them. The CDR3 sequence is CASSFTGNTGELFF. DNA of the CDR3: TGTGCCAGCAGTTTCACAGGGAACACCGGGGAGCTGTTTTTT.

This chain joins TRBV7-3 and TRBJ2-1; D is perhaps TRBD2 (5 bases). This CDR3 has 13 residues. Germline CDR1 reads SGHTA; CDR2 reads FQGTGA. V lost 5 bases and J lost 5, with 10 bases in between. The DNA for the CDR3 is TGTGCCAGCAGCCCTTCTAGCCACAATGAGCAGTTCTTC. It specifies CASSPSSHNEQFF.

The V call is TRBV7-9, the J call TRBJ2-7, with D possibly TRBD1 on 6 matching bases. CDR1 and CDR2 from the germline V gene are SEHNR and FQNEAQ (reference sequence). Deletions cut 5 bases from V and 3 bases from J, with 17 bases between. The CDR3 extends over 15 amino acids. CDR3 nucleotides: TGTGCCAGCAGCCGACCCGGGACACTGCTCTACGAGCAGTACTTC. Translated, it gives CASSRPGTLLYEQYF. Complete variable domain (other parts from reference TRBV7-9 and TRBJ2-7): DTGVSQNPRHKITKRGQNVTFRCDPISEHNRLYWYRQTLGQGPEFLTYFQNEAQLEKSRLLSDRFSAERPKGSFSTLEIQRTEQGDSAMYLCASSRPGTLLYEQYFGPGTRLTVT.

The gene calls are TRBV5-1 and TRBJ2-7; 8 nucleotides align to TRBD1. J lost 1 base, V lost 4 bases, and 7 bases had no gene match. The CDR3 spans 15 residues. Germline V gives CDR1 SGHRS, CDR2 YFSETQ. CDR3 sequence reads: CASSDWTGSSYEQYF. The CDR3 DNA sequence: TGCGCCAGCAGCGACTGGACAGGGTCTTCCTACGAGCAGTACTTC.

The chain uses TRBV9 and TRBJ2-5; TRBD2 matches 8 bases. The germline CDR1 and CDR2 sequences are SGDLS and YYNGEE. With 3 bases clipped from V and 5 bases from J, the junction kept 9 bases outside the gene matches. The CDR3 spans 15 residues. The CDR3 is CASSARAGGDETQYF. DNA for the CDR3: TGTGCCAGCAGCGCGCGGGCCGGGGGGGATGAGACCCAGTACTTC.

V and J are TRBV2 and TRBJ1-5; D not certain. V was clipped by 5 bases and J by 7 bases, with 18 bases between them. The CDR3 spans 15 residues. In germline, CDR1 is SNHLY, CDR2 FYNNEI. CDR3 residues: CASSPSGPRGQPQHF. As DNA, the CDR3 is TGTGCCAGCAGTCCCTCAGGTCCCAGAGGGCAGCCCCAGCATTTT.

This sequence joins TRBV7-9 and TRBJ1-5; D gene unclear. Trimming stripped 5 bases from V and 6 bases from J, with 8 bases between. Germline V lookup: CDR1 SEHNR, CDR2 FQNEAQ (reference sequence). The CDR3 sequence is 12 residues long. CDR3 loop: CASSLGSQPQHF. As DNA, the CDR3 is TGTGCCAGCAGCCTAGGTAGTCAGCCCCAGCATTTT. The whole variable domain, remainder taken from reference TRBV7-9 and TRBJ1-5, is DTGVSQNPRHKITKRGQNVTFRCDPISEHNRLYWYRQTLGQGPEFLTYFQNEAQLEKSRLLSDRFSAERPKGSFSTLEIQRTEQGDSAMYLCASSLGSQPQHFGDGTRLSIL.

This chain links TRBV5-6 with TRBJ1-2; TRBD1 matches 7 bases. The CDR3 covers 14 residues. CDR1 is SGHDT and CDR2 is YYEEEE in the germline V gene. Trimming removed 2 bases from V and 13 bases from J; junction bases left unmatched: 14. CDR3 amino acids: CASSLVTEGGAATF. The CDR3 nucleotides are TGTGCCAGCAGCTTAGTTACCGAAGGGGGCGCCGCCACCTTC.

For the CDR3, the DNA is TGTGCCACCAGTGATGGGACAGGGGACTATGGCTACACCTTC. Translating gives CATSDGTGDYGYTF. The rearrangement joins TRBV24-1 to TRBJ1-2; 10 bases are a match to TRBD1. Looked up from germline, CDR1 is KGHDR and CDR2 is SFDVKD. The CDR3 extends over 14 amino acids. J lost 3 bases, V lost 3 bases, and 0 bases had no gene match.

In its sample, this clone was seen a few times. V gene TRBV19 combines with J gene TRBJ1-2; D gene unclear. The V end was cut by 3 bases, the J end by 6 bases, with 11 bases between. Germline values: CDR1 LNHDA, CDR2 SQIVND (reference sequence). The CDR3 length is 13 residues. In nucleotides, the CDR3 is TGTGCCAGTAGTATTTCACGGGGTGATGGCTACACCTTC. This encodes CASSISRGDGYTF.

The chain has TRBV30 and TRBJ1-4, with a tentative D call TRBD1 (6 bases). Germline CDR1 and CDR2: GTSNPN and SVGIG (reference sequence). Trimming pared 1 base from V and 6 bases from J, leaving 6 bases between. The CDR3 loop spans 12 amino acids. In DNA form, the CDR3 reads TGTGCCTGGAGTGCAGGGGATGAAAAACTGTTTTTT. As protein: CAWSAGDEKLFF.

The chain employs TRBV2 and TRBJ1-5; D may be TRBD1 (5 bases). Trimming removed 11 bases at V and 6 bases at J, with 17 bases between. The CDR3 is 13 amino acids. CDR1 and CDR2 from the germline V gene are SNHLY and FYNNEI. The CDR3 protein is CAAAEGLGQPQHF. CDR3 DNA sequence: TGTGCCGCTGCGGAGGGGCTCGGTCAGCCCCAGCATTTT.

With respect to this clone: In the same sample, other DNA sequences code for this CDR3. The DNA of the CDR3 is TGCGCCAGCAGCCTCGCCTCCAGCTCCTACAATGAGCAGTTCTTC. It specifies CASSLASSSYNEQFF. The V and J genes are TRBV5-1 and TRBJ2-1, with D hard to call. CDR1 SGHRS and CDR2 YFSETQ come from the germline V gene. The CDR3 loop spans 15 amino acids. V lost 4 bases to trimming and J lost 0 bases, with 11 bases between them.

The gene calls are TRBV27 and TRBJ1-3; TRBD1 agrees at 11 bases. The V gene's germline CDR1 is MNHEY and CDR2 SMNVEV (reference sequence). The V and J ends lost 6 bases and 8 bases, in that order; junction bases with no gene match: 9. The CDR3 loop spans 15 amino acids. CDR3 residues: CASRPIGTGGHTIYF. CDR3 nucleotide sequence: TGTGCCAGCAGACCCATCGGGACAGGGGGGCACACCATATATTTT.

The CDR3 bases are TGTGCCAGCAGTCCGGGACAGACCTACAATGAGCAGTTCTTC. Encoded protein: CASSPGQTYNEQFF. The chain carries TRBV6-5 and TRBJ2-1; 7 positions agree with TRBD1. V lost 5 bases, J lost 2 bases, and 3 bases stayed unmatched. Germline V gene data show CDR1 as MNHEY and CDR2 as SVGAGI. CDR3 length: 14 amino acids.

This chain joins TRBV5-6 and TRBJ2-1; 10 positions match TRBD2. The CDR3 has 18 amino acids. The germline V gene has CDR1 SGHDT and CDR2 YYEEEE. Germline trimming cut 6 bases from V and 2 bases from J; bases unmatched to any gene: 14. The CDR3 DNA reads TGTGCCAGCAAACAATCTGGGACTAGCGTTACCACCTACAATGAGCAGTTCTTC. Its protein is CASKQSGTSVTTYNEQFF. Supplemented by reference TRBV5-6 and TRBJ2-1, the full variable domain reads DAGVTQSPTHLIKTRGQQVTLRCSPKSGHDTVSWYQQALGQGPQFIFQYYEEEERQRGNFPDRFSGHQFPNYSSELNVNALLLGDSALYLCASKQSGTSVTTYNEQFFGPGTRLTVL.

The chain combines TRBV5-1 with TRBJ2-7, with TRBD1 matching 7 bases. V lost 1 base to trimming and J lost 1 base; unmatched junction nucleotides: 5. The germline V gene encodes CDR1 SGHRS and CDR2 YFSETQ. The CDR3 has 15 residues. CDR3 sequence (DNA): TGCGCCAGCAGCTTGATCGGGACAGCGTCCTACGAGCAGTACTTC. It yields the protein CASSLIGTASYEQYF.

This clone was detected once. The chain employs TRBV5-1 and TRBJ1-3; TRBD1 matches at 9 bases. Germline-derived CDR1 and CDR2 are SGHRS and YFSETQ. The CDR3 totals 14 residues. V shed 0 bases, J shed 7 bases, and the junction held 2 bases outside the gene matches. The CDR3 DNA is TGCGCCAGCAGCTTGGGGACAGGGGCGAACACCATATATTTT. Residues: CASSLGTGANTIYF. The entire variable domain, with the rest obtained from reference TRBV5-1 and TRBJ1-3, is as follows: KAGVTQTPRYLIKTRGQQVTLSCSPISGHRSVSWYQQTPGQGLQFLFEYFSETQRNKGNFPGRFSGRQFSNSRSEMNVSTLELGDSALYLCASSLGTGANTIYFGEGSWLTVV.

The V call is TRBV11-2, the J call TRBJ1-5, with TRBD1 identical over 9 bases. The CDR3 totals 17 residues. Germline V gives CDR1 SGHAT, CDR2 FQNNGV. Trimming took 5 bases from V and 7 from J; bases not matched to a gene: 15. Here the CDR3 reads CASSVPSTGGFGQPQHF. The CDR3 DNA reads TGTGCCAGCAGCGTACCTTCGACAGGGGGTTTTGGGCAGCCCCAGCATTTT.

CDR3 DNA sequence: TGTGCCAGCAGCTTAGCTTATTATGGGGACAGCTCCTACGAGCAGTACTTC. Its protein is CASSLAYYGDSSYEQYF. The gene calls are TRBV7-8 and TRBJ2-7; 7 nucleotides match TRBD1. The ends lost 0 bases at V and 0 bases at J; junction bases unmatched: 8. Germline CDR1 reads SGHVS; CDR2 reads FQNEAQ. This CDR3 contains 17 residues.